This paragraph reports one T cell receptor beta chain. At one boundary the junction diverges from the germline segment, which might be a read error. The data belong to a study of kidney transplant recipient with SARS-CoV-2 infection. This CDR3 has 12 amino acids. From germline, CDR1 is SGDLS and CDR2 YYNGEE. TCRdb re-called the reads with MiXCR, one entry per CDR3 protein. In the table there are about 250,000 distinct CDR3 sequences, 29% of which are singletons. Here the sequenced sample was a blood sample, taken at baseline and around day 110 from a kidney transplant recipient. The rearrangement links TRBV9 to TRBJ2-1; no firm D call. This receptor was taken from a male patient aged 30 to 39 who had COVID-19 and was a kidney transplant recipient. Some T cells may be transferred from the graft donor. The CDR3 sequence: CASSVGANGQFF. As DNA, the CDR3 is TGTGCCAGCAGCGTAGGGGCAAATGGGCAGTTCTTC.